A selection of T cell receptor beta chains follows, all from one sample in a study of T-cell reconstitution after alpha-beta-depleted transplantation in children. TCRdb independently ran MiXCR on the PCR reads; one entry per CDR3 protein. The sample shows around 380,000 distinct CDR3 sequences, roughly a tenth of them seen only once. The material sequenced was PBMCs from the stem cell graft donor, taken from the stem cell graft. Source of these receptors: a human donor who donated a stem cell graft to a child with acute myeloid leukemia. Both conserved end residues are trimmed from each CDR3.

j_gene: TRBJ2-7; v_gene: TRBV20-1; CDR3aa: SARDRLFLSEQY
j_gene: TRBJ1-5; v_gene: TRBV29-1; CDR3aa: SVGQGYDQPQH
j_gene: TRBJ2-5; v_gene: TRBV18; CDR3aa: ASSPPRGETQY
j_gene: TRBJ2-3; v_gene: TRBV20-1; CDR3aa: SVAGDSDTQY
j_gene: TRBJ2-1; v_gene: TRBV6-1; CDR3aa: ASTKPINEQF
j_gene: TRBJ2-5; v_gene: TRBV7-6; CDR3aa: ASSPFRDRVGETQY
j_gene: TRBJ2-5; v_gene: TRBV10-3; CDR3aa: AINREGGETQY
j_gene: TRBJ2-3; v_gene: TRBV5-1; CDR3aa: ASSRTRGAIDTQY
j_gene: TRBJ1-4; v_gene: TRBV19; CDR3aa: ASTVRGNEKLF
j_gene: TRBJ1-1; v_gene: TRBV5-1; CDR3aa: ASSYDRGNTEAF
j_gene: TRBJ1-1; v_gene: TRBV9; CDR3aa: ASSVGGDTEAF
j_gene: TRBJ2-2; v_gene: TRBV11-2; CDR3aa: ASRLLRDSKNTGELF
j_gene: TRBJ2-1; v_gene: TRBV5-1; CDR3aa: ASSLRPSSSYNEQF
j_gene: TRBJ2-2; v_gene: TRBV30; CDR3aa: AWSVQASGGANGYTGELF
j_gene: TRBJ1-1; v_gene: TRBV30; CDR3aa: AWSVGGVRTEAF
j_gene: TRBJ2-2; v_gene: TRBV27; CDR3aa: ASSHRGFGTGELF
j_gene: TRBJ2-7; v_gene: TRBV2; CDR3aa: ASRVAGLEY
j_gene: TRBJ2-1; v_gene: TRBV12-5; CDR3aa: ASGLAGYYNEQF
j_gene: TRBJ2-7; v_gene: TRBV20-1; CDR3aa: SARDTLRESGEQY
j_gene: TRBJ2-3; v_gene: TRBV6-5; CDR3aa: ASSYAGTTDTQY
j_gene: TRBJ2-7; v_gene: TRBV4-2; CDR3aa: ASSQGAGDGYEQY
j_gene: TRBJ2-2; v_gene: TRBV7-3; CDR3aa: ASSLTPPGVGELF
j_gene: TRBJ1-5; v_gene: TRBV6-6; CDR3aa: ASSHGTAQMVVQPQH
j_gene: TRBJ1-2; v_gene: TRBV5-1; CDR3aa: ASSLVQGGYGYT
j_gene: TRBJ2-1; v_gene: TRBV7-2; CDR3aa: ASSLDLRRNEQF
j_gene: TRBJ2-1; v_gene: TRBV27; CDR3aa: ASSSFWVAEQF
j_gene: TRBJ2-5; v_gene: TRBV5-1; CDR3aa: ASSFRPEETQY
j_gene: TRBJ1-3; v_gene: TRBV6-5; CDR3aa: ASNYGNTIY
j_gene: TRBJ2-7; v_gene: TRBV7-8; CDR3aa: ASSLSIGNQNEQY
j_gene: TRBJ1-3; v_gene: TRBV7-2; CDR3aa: ASSFGQLSGNTIY
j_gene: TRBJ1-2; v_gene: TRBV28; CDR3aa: ASSSGQGVYGYT